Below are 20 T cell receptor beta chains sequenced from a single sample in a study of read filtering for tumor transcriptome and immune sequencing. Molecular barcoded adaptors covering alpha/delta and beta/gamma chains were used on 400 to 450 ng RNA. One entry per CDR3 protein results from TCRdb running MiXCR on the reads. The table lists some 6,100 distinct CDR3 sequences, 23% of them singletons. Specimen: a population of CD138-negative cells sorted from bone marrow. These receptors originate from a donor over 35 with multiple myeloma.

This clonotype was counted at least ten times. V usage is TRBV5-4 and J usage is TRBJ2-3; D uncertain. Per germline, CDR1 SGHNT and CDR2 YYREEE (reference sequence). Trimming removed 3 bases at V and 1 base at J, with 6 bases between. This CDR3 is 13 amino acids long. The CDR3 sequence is CASSSDGTDTQYF. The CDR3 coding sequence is TGTGCCAGCAGCTCGGACGGCACAGATACGCAGTATTTT.

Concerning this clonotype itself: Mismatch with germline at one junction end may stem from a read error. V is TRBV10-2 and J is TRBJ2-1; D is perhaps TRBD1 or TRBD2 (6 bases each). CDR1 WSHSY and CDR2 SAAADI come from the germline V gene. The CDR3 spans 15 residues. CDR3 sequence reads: CASTRTNGGNNEQFF. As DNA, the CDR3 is TGCGCCAGCACCCGGACTAACGGGGGCAACAATGAGCAATTCTTC.

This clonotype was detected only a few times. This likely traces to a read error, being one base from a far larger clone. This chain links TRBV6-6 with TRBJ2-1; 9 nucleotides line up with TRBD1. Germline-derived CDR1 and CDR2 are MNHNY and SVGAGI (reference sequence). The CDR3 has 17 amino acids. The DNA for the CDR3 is TGTGCCAGCAGTGCCTGGTTCGGGACAGGGTACGGCAATGAGCAGTCCTTC. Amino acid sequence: CASSAWFGTGYGNEQSF.

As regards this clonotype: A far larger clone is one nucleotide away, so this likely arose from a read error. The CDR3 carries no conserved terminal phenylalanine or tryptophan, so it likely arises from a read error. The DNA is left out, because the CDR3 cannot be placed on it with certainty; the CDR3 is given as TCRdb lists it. This CDR3 reads CASSVGDTEAFC. This chain uses TRBV21-1 with TRBJ1-1; TRBD1, as called in the table, went unchecked against the DNA. TRBV21-1 is noted as a pseudogene. The CDR3 has 12 residues if both end residues are counted.

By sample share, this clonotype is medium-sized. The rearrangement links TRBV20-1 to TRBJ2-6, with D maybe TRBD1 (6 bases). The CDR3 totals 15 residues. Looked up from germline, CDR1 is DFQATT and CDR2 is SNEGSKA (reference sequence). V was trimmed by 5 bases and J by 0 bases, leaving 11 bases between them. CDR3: CSARNRVSGANVLTF. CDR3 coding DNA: TGCAGTGCTCGTAACAGGGTCTCTGGGGCCAACGTCCTGACTTTC.

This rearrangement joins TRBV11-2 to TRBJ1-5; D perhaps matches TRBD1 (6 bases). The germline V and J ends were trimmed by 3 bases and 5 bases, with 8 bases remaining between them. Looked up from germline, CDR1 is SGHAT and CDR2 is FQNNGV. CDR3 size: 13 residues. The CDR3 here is CASSLKGDQPQHF. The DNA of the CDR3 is TGTGCCAGCAGCTTGAAGGGGGATCAGCCCCAGCATTTT.

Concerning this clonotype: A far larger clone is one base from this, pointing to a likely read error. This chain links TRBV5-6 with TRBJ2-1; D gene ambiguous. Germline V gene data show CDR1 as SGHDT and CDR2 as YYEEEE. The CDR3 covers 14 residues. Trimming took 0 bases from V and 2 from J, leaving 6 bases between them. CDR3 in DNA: TGTGCCAGCAGCTTGGATAGGGCCTACAATGAGCAGTTCTTC. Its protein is CASSLDRAYNEQFF.

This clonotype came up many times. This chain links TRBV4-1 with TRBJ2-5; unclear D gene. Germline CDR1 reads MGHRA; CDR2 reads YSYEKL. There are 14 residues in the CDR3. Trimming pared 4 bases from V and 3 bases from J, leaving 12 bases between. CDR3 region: CASSLSTPKETQYF. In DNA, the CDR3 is TGCGCCAGCAGCCTATCAACACCGAAAGAGACCCAGTACTTC.

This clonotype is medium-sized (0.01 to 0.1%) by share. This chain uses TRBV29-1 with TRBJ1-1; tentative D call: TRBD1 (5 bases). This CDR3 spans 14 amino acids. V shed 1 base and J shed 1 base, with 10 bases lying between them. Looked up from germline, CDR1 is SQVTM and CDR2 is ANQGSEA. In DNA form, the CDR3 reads TGCAGCGTTGAAGCAGGGATGGGGAACACTGAAGCTTTCTTT. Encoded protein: CSVEAGMGNTEAFF.

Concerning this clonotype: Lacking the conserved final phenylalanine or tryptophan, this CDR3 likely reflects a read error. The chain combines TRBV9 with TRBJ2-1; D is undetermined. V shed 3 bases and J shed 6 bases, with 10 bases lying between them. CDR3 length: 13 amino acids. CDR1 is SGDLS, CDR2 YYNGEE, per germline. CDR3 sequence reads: CASSAWNLNEQFL. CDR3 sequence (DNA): TGTGCCAGCAGCGCCTGGAACCTCAATGAGCAGTTCCTC.

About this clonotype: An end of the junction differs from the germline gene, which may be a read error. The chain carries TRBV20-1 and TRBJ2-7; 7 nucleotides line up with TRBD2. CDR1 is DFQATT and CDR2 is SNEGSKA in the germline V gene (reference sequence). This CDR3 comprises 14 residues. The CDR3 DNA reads TGCAGCGCTACCAGCGGGATTATTTCCTACCAGCAGTACTTC. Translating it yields CSATSGIISYQQYF.

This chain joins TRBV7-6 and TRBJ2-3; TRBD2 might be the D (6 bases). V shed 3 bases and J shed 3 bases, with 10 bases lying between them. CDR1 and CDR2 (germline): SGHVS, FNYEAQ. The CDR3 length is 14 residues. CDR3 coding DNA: TGTGCCAGCAGCTTGGTTAGCGGAACAGATACGCAGTATTTT. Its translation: CASSLVSGTDTQYF.

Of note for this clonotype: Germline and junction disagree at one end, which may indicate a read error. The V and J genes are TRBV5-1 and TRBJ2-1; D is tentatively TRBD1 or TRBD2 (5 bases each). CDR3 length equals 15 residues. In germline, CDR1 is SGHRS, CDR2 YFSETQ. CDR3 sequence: CASRQRLQESNDQFF. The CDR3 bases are TGCGCCAGCAGACAGCGACTACAGGAGTCGAATGATCAGTTCTTC.

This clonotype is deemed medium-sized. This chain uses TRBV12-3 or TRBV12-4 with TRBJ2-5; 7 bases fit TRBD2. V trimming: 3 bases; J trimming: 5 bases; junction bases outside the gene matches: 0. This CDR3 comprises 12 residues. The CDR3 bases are TGTGCCAGCAGTTTTAGCGGGGAGACCCAGTACTTC. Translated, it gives CASSFSGETQYF.

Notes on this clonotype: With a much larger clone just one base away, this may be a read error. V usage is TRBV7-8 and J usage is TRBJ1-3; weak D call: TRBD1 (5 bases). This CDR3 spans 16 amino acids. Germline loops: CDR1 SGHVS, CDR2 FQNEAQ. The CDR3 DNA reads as TGTGCCAGCAGCTTATTGGTTGGGGACTTTCTGAACACCAGATATTTT. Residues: CASSLLVGDFLNTRYF.

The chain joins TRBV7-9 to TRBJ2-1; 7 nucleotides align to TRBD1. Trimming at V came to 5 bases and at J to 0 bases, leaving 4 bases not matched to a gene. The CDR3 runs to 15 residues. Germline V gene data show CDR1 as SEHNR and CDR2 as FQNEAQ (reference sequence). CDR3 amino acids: CASSLRTGSYNEQFF. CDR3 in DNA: TGTGCCAGCAGCCTGAGGACAGGCTCCTACAATGAGCAGTTCTTC.

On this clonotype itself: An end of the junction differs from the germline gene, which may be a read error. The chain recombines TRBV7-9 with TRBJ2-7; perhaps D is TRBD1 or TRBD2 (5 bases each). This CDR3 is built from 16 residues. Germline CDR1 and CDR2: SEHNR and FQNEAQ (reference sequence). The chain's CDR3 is CASSVREGRRVYEQYF. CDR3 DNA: TGTGCGAGCAGCGTAAGAGAGGGGCGCCGGGTTTATGAGCAGTACTTC. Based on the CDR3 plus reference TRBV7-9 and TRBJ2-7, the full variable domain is DTGVSQNPRHKITKRGQNVTFRCDPISEHNRLYWYRQTLGQGPEFLTYFQNEAQLEKSRLLSDRFSAERPKGSFSTLEIQRTEQGDSAMYLCASSVREGRRVYEQYFGPGTRLTVT.

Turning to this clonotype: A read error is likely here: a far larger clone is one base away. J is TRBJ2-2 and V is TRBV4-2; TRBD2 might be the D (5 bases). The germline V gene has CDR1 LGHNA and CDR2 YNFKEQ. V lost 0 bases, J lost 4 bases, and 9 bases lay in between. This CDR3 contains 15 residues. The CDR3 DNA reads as TGTGCCAGCAGCCAAGACGCCGGGGTCACCGGGGAGCTGTTTTTT. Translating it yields CASSQDAGVTGELFF.

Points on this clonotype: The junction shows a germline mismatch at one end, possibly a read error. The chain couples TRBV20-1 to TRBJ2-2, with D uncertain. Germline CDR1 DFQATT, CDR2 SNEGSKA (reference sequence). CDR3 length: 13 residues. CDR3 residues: CSASVEGTGELFF. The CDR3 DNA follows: TGCAGCGCTAGTGTGGAAGGGACCGGGGAGCTGTTTTTT.

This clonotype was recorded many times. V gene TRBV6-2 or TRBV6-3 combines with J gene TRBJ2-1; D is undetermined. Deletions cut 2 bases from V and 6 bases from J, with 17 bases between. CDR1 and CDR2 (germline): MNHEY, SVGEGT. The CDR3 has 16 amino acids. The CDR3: CASSYEEIFVTNEQFF. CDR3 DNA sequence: TGTGCCAGCAGTTACGAAGAGATATTTGTAACCAATGAGCAGTTCTTC.